Listed below are T cell receptor beta chains from one sample, sequenced in a study of cytomegalovirus exposure and HLA in healthy donors. Sequencing used immunoSEQ multiplex PCR; TCRdb keeps in-frame clones, though not all of them. This table has 130,000 to 150,000 clones, over 70% appearing once. Sequencing was done on a sample of PBMCs. The receptors here all came from a woman in her thirties or forties in good health and CMV-seropositive. Each CDR3 is given with its conserved first and last residue. Fields, in order: CDR3 DNA, CDR3 protein, clone size, J gene, D gene, V gene. The D gene is left open where the match is weak. The size field is filled for only some rows; it gives once, few, many or a size class.

CDR3nt: TGTGCCAGCAGCCAAGATTTCGCGGGGGGGCAGGCAGATACGCAGTATTTT; CDR3aa: CASSQDFAGGQADTQYF; abundance: .; j_gene: TRBJ2-3; d_gene: TRBD2; v_gene: TRBV4-2
CDR3nt: TGTGCCTGGAGTGTGGGGGGGATCGAGCAGTACTTC; CDR3aa: CAWSVGGIEQYF; abundance: .; j_gene: TRBJ2-7; d_gene: TRBD2; v_gene: TRBV30
CDR3nt: TGTGCCAGTTCAGGGGAGACAAGCACAGATACGCAGTATTTT; CDR3aa: CASSGETSTDTQYF; abundance: .; j_gene: TRBJ2-3; d_gene: .; v_gene: TRBV7-9
CDR3nt: TGTGCCAGCAGTGTGATCGGGGGGAACACAGATACGCAGTATTTT; CDR3aa: CASSVIGGNTDTQYF; abundance: few; j_gene: TRBJ2-3; d_gene: TRBD2; v_gene: TRBV2
CDR3nt: TGTGCCAGCAGCCCTAACAGGACTAGCGGGGGGGCCTATGAGACCCAGTACTTC; CDR3aa: CASSPNRTSGGAYETQYF; abundance: .; j_gene: TRBJ2-5; d_gene: TRBD2; v_gene: TRBV7-9
CDR3nt: TGTGCCAGCAGCGCGAGCGGGGGGAAACAAGAGACCCAGTACTTC; CDR3aa: CASSASGGKQETQYF; abundance: .; j_gene: TRBJ2-5; d_gene: TRBD2; v_gene: TRBV9
CDR3nt: TGCGCCAGCAGCTATCAGGGGAACACTGAAGCTTTCTTT; CDR3aa: CASSYQGNTEAFF; abundance: .; j_gene: TRBJ1-1; d_gene: .; v_gene: TRBV5-1
CDR3nt: TGCGCCAGCAGCTTGGGCGGGACAGGGTATGATGGCTACACCTTC; CDR3aa: CASSLGGTGYDGYTF; abundance: .; j_gene: TRBJ1-2; d_gene: TRBD1; v_gene: TRBV5-1
CDR3nt: TGTGCCAGCAGAGAAGAGGCAGAACTAGATGAAGCTTTCTTT; CDR3aa: CASREEAELDEAFF; abundance: .; j_gene: TRBJ1-1; d_gene: .; v_gene: TRBV7-2
CDR3nt: TGTGCCATCAGTGCAGGGGGCGGCTATGGCTACACCTTC; CDR3aa: CAISAGGGYGYTF; abundance: .; j_gene: TRBJ1-2; d_gene: TRBD1; v_gene: TRBV10-3
CDR3nt: TGTGCCAGCAGCCAGCCGGGGACAGGGGTCACCGGGGAGCTGTTTTTT; CDR3aa: CASSQPGTGVTGELFF; abundance: .; j_gene: TRBJ2-2; d_gene: TRBD1; v_gene: TRBV14
CDR3nt: TGTGCCAGCAGTTTATATCCCGGGACAGGGGATGGAAACACCATATATTTT; CDR3aa: CASSLYPGTGDGNTIYF; abundance: .; j_gene: TRBJ1-3; d_gene: TRBD1; v_gene: TRBV27
CDR3nt: TGTGCCAGCAGGCCGGGGGGGGCAAATCAGCCCCAGCATTTT; CDR3aa: CASRPGGANQPQHF; abundance: .; j_gene: TRBJ1-5; d_gene: .; v_gene: TRBV6-1
CDR3nt: TGTGCCAGCAGTTACTCCGCGACAGGGACGCGGACTGAAGCTTTCTTT; CDR3aa: CASSYSATGTRTEAFF; abundance: .; j_gene: TRBJ1-1; d_gene: TRBD1; v_gene: TRBV6-5
CDR3nt: TGCGCCAGCAGCATCCTGACAGGACTCGAAAAACTGTTTTTT; CDR3aa: CASSILTGLEKLFF; abundance: .; j_gene: TRBJ1-4; d_gene: .; v_gene: TRBV5-1
CDR3nt: TGCGCCAGCAGCACTCGACCCGGACAGGGGGGAAACACCATATATTTT; CDR3aa: CASSTRPGQGGNTIYF; abundance: few; j_gene: TRBJ1-3; d_gene: TRBD1; v_gene: TRBV5-1
CDR3nt: TGTGCCAGCAGTGATTTGTCGGCGGGCGGGCCCCAGCATTTT; CDR3aa: CASSDLSAGGPQHF; abundance: few; j_gene: TRBJ1-5; d_gene: .; v_gene: TRBV2